The 28 T cell receptor beta chains listed next were all sequenced from one sample in a study of T cells after yellow fever vaccination. Each CDR3 protein gets one entry after TCRdb re-called the 5' RACE reads with MiXCR. The data show almost 600,000 distinct CDR3 sequences, 13% seen once. The starting material was PBMCs, obtained on the day of the yellow fever booster vaccination. The origin of the receptors is a man younger than 45 who received the YFV17D yellow fever vaccine.

This clonotype has just a few counts. V is TRBV10-3 and J is TRBJ1-2; D call uncertain. CDR3 size: 12 residues. V lost 6 bases, J lost 4 bases, and 9 bases lay in between. Germline values: CDR1 ENHRY, CDR2 SYGVKD. The CDR3 reads CAISAQAYGYTF. In nucleotides, the CDR3 is TGTGCCATCAGCGCCCAAGCCTATGGCTACACCTTC.

The sample holds a few counts of this clonotype. The rearrangement uses TRBV19 and TRBJ2-2, with a tentative D call TRBD1 (6 bases). Germline assignment: CDR1 LNHDA and CDR2 SQIVND (reference sequence). The V gene lost 7 bases and the J gene lost 4 bases, with 13 bases spanning the gap. This CDR3 has 14 residues. The CDR3 protein is CASIPTGATGELFF. The CDR3 DNA follows: TGTGCCAGTATTCCGACAGGAGCCACCGGGGAGCTGTTTTTT.

In its sample, this clonotype was seen a few times. This chain joins TRBV4-2 and TRBJ2-5; D not resolved. Germline CDR1 LGHNA, CDR2 YNFKEQ. V lost 0 bases to trimming and J lost 8 bases, with 13 bases between them. CDR3 length equals 14 residues. The CDR3 nucleotides read TGTGCCAGCAGCCAAGATGGTGGAGAAGTAACCCAGTACTTC. Protein: CASSQDGGEVTQYF.

Only a few counts were recorded for this clonotype. J is TRBJ2-7 and V is TRBV3-1; 16 bases fit TRBD2. V lost 1 base, J lost 6 bases, and 3 bases stayed unmatched. The CDR3 has 16 amino acids. Germline CDR1 is LGHDT and CDR2 is YNNKEL (reference sequence). The CDR3 here is CASSQVGTSGRGEQYF. CDR3 nucleotide sequence: TGTGCCAGCAGCCAAGTGGGGACTAGCGGGAGGGGCGAGCAGTACTTC.

This clonotype came up a few times. The chain links TRBV6-5 to TRBJ2-4; the match to TRBD2 covers 9 bases. V lost 0 bases, J lost 7 bases, and 1 base stayed unmatched. Germline V lookup: CDR1 MNHEY, CDR2 SVGAGI. The CDR3 contains 14 residues. The CDR3 spells CASSYSAGGNIQYF. CDR3 sequence (DNA): TGTGCCAGCAGTTACTCTGCGGGAGGGAACATTCAGTACTTC.

This sequence joins TRBV6-1 and TRBJ2-7; tentatively, D is TRBD2 (8 bases). Per germline, CDR1 MNHNS and CDR2 SASEGT. V was shortened by 11 bases and J by 4 bases, with 24 bases between the two germline ends. The length of the CDR3 is 15 residues. In DNA form, the CDR3 reads TGTGCCTCCAGGGGGGGGTCTAGCGGGCTATACGAGCAGTACTTC. This translates into CASRGGSSGLYEQYF.

The CDR3 is CASSYSGQGKETQYF. In DNA form, the CDR3 reads TGTGCCAGCAGTTACTCGGGCCAGGGGAAAGAGACCCAGTACTTC. V usage is TRBV6-5 and J usage is TRBJ2-5; D is possibly TRBD1 (6 bases). Germline V lookup: CDR1 MNHEY, CDR2 SVGAGI. V dropped 0 bases and J dropped 3 bases, with 11 bases sitting between them. CDR3 length: 15 residues.

This clonotype has more than one count but fewer than ten. The J gene is TRBJ2-3, the V gene TRBV15; 11 bases are a match to TRBD2. Trimming took 0 bases from V and 6 from J; bases not matched to a gene: 5. Germline V gene lookup returns CDR1 LNHNV and CDR2 YYDKDF (reference sequence). This CDR3 is built from 16 residues. CDR3 region: CATSRDTLAGADTQYF. DNA for the CDR3: TGTGCCACCAGCAGAGATACACTAGCGGGAGCCGATACGCAGTATTTT. The full variable domain, completed using reference TRBV15 and TRBJ2-3, is DAMVIQNPRYQVTQFGKPVTLSCSQTLNHNVMYWYQQKSSQAPKLLFHYYDKDFNNEADTPDNFQSRRPNTSFCFLDIRSPGLGDTAMYLCATSRDTLAGADTQYFGPGTRLTVL.

The chain links TRBV19 to TRBJ2-2; tentative D call: TRBD1 (6 bases). The CDR3 covers 15 residues. CDR1 and CDR2 (germline): LNHDA, SQIVND (reference sequence). V was clipped by 6 bases and J by 2 bases, with 13 bases between them. The CDR3 sequence is CASRPQGSNTGELFF. The CDR3 DNA follows: TGTGCCAGTAGGCCACAGGGAAGCAACACCGGGGAGCTGTTTTTT.

This clonotype came up many times. This chain joins TRBV15 and TRBJ2-7; D gene unclear. The V and J ends lost 0 bases and 4 bases respectively, with 10 bases between them. The length of the CDR3 is 14 residues. Germline CDR1 LNHNV, CDR2 YYDKDF (reference sequence). CDR3 nucleotide sequence: TGTGCCACCAGCAGAGATACGAACATTTACGAGCAGTACTTC. This gives the protein CATSRDTNIYEQYF.

The chain uses TRBV7-9 and TRBJ2-3; D unclear. V gave up 5 bases and J gave up 1 base, with 10 bases separating them. The germline V gene encodes CDR1 SEHNR and CDR2 FQNEAQ (reference sequence). This CDR3 has 14 residues. The CDR3 sequence: CASSPPAGTDTQYF. CDR3 sequence (DNA): TGTGCCAGCAGCCCCCCGGCAGGCACAGATACGCAGTATTTT. Full variable domain (rest looked up from reference TRBV7-9 and TRBJ2-3): DTGVSQNPRHKITKRGQNVTFRCDPISEHNRLYWYRQTLGQGPEFLTYFQNEAQLEKSRLLSDRFSAERPKGSFSTLEIQRTEQGDSAMYLCASSPPAGTDTQYFGPGTRLTVL.

The V gene is TRBV5-1, the J gene TRBJ2-1; tentative D call: TRBD1 (5 bases). Deletions cut 4 bases from V and 7 bases from J, with 12 bases between. The CDR3 runs to 13 residues. Germline assignment: CDR1 SGHRS and CDR2 YFSETQ. CDR3 protein: CASSGMGQNEQFF. The DNA of the CDR3 is TGCGCCAGCAGCGGGATGGGGCAAAATGAGCAGTTCTTC.

The chain links TRBV30 to TRBJ2-4; D is possibly TRBD2 (7 bases). Germline assignment: CDR1 GTSNPN and CDR2 SVGIG (reference sequence). V gave up 2 bases and J gave up 4 bases, with 12 bases separating them. CDR3 size: 14 residues. For the CDR3, the DNA is TGTGCCTGGAGTCGGACAGCGGGGAAAAACATTCAGTACTTC. Amino acids: CAWSRTAGKNIQYF.

This clonotype was seen a handful of times. The chain combines TRBV20-1 with TRBJ2-7, with unresolved D. Germline CDR1 is DFQATT and CDR2 is SNEGSKA (reference sequence). The V and J ends lost 0 bases and 3 bases respectively, with 6 bases between them. The CDR3 covers 12 residues. This CDR3 reads CSARDGYYEQYF. The CDR3, as DNA: TGCAGTGCTAGAGATGGCTACTACGAGCAGTACTTC.

This clonotype was detected only a few times. The junction and the germline gene differ at one end; a read error may be behind it. The gene calls are TRBV7-9 and TRBJ1-2; 8 bases agree with TRBD1. CDR1 and CDR2 (germline): SEHNR, FQNEAQ (reference sequence). The CDR3 is 11 residues long. This CDR3 reads CASSPWGQDNF. Written as DNA, the CDR3 is TGTGCCAGCTCCCCATGGGGACAGGACAACTTC.

This clonotype showed up just a few times. This rearrangement joins TRBV7-8 to TRBJ2-3; tentative D call: TRBD2 (6 bases). Trimming took off 6 bases at V and 2 bases at J, with 12 bases between the two ends. The CDR3 covers 14 residues. Germline V gene lookup returns CDR1 SGHVS and CDR2 FQNEAQ. The CDR3 DNA is TGTGCCAGCAGTAGGGCGGGAAACACAGATACGCAGTATTTT. It codes for CASSRAGNTDTQYF.

This clonotype was seen more than once but under ten times. The DNA for the CDR3 is TGTGCCAGCAGTTACTCGCGGGTACAGGGGAAGCAGTACTTC. This encodes CASSYSRVQGKQYF. The chain uses TRBV6-5 and TRBJ2-7; 7 bases line up with TRBD1. The CDR3 length is 14 residues. Germline V gene sequence: CDR1 MNHEY, CDR2 SVGAGI. With V trimmed by 0 bases and J by 8 bases, 7 bases remained unmatched.

This clonotype was observed a few times. This sequence joins TRBV20-1 and TRBJ2-4, with TRBD2 matching over 12 bases. CDR1 and CDR2 (germline): DFQATT, SNEGSKA (reference sequence). This CDR3 is built from 11 residues. Trimming removed 5 bases from V and 14 bases from J; junction bases left unmatched: 4. CDR3 sequence reads: CSAQTSGREYF. The CDR3 DNA follows: TGCAGTGCTCAGACTAGCGGGAGAGAGTACTTC.

This clonotype occurred a few times. The chain has TRBV6-5 and TRBJ2-7; 9 bases map to TRBD1. V shed 4 bases and J 6 bases; nucleotides not matched to a gene: 10. The germline CDR1 and CDR2 sequences are MNHEY and SVGAGI. The CDR3 runs 15 residues. This CDR3 is CASSSHRGRPVEQYF. CDR3 DNA: TGTGCCAGCAGTTCCCACAGGGGGCGGCCGGTCGAGCAGTACTTC.

The V gene is TRBV28, the J gene TRBJ2-7, with TRBD1 matching 8 bases. The CDR3 is 16 residues long. Germline V gene lookup returns CDR1 MDHEN and CDR2 SYDVKM. The V and J ends lost 7 bases and 1 base, in that order; junction bases with no gene match: 12. The CDR3 region is CASIPGGQGRSYEQYF. The CDR3 DNA reads TGTGCCAGCATCCCAGGGGGCCAGGGGAGGTCCTACGAGCAGTACTTC.

CDR3 DNA sequence: TGCGCCAGCAGCCAGATTAGCGGGAATATAGCGGATACGCAGTATTTT. Its protein product is CASSQISGNIADTQYF. This chain links TRBV4-3 with TRBJ2-3; TRBD2 agrees at 8 bases. Germline V lookup: CDR1 LGHNA, CDR2 YSLEER. The CDR3 totals 16 residues. The V gene end was trimmed by 3 bases and the J gene end by 6 bases; junction bases not matched to a gene: 11.

The chain joins TRBV25-1 to TRBJ1-1, with D maybe TRBD1 (6 bases). The V gene's germline CDR1 is MGHDK and CDR2 SYGVNS. The V end was cut by 6 bases, the J end by 0 bases, with 11 bases between. This CDR3 is 14 amino acids long. This CDR3 reads CASRETGMNTEAFF. DNA of the CDR3: TGTGCCAGCAGGGAGACAGGAATGAACACTGAAGCTTTCTTT. The full variable domain, rest sourced from reference TRBV25-1 and TRBJ1-1, is EADIYQTPRYLVIGTGKKITLECSQTMGHDKMYWYQQDPGMELHLIHYSYGVNSTEKGDLSSESTVSRIRTEHFPLTLESARPSHTSQYLCASRETGMNTEAFFGQGTRLTVV.

V gene TRBV5-5 combines with J gene TRBJ2-7, with D possibly being TRBD2 (5 bases). In germline, CDR1 is SGHKS, CDR2 YYEKEE (reference sequence). The CDR3 totals 15 residues. V was trimmed by 4 bases and J by 4 bases, leaving 18 bases between them. Written as DNA, the CDR3 is TGTGCCAGCAGCGAGAACGGGAAAGGAATTTACGAGCAGTACTTC. Protein sequence: CASSENGKGIYEQYF.

This clonotype was counted ten times or more. The chain carries TRBV10-3 and TRBJ2-1; 12 bases match TRBD2. CDR3 size: 16 residues. Germline-derived CDR1 and CDR2 are ENHRY and SYGVKD. V shed 3 bases, J shed 6 bases, and the junction held 6 bases outside the gene matches. The CDR3 DNA sequence: TGTGCCATCAGTGATCTCCTGACTAGCGGGAGCAATGAGCAGTTCTTC. Its translation is CAISDLLTSGSNEQFF.

This clonotype has a handful of counts. V and J are TRBV20-1 and TRBJ2-1; TRBD2 agrees at 7 bases. The V segment lost 8 bases and the J segment 6 bases; nucleotides outside the gene matches: 7. CDR1 and CDR2 (germline): DFQATT, SNEGSKA (reference sequence). CDR3 length equals 12 residues. CDR3 in DNA: TGCAGTCAATGGGGGGGAGGCAATGAGCAGTTCTTC. This gives the protein CSQWGGGNEQFF.

This clonotype was seen only a few times. This chain uses TRBV12-3 or TRBV12-4 with TRBJ2-7; D is uncertain. The germline V and J ends were trimmed by 5 bases and 6 bases, with 14 bases remaining between them. The CDR3 spans 13 residues. The DNA of the CDR3 is TGTGCCAGCAGTCTCCCCCCGACCGGCGAGCAGTACTTC. The encoded protein is CASSLPPTGEQYF.

Many counts were recorded for this clonotype. This chain joins TRBV6-5 and TRBJ2-2; D gene ambiguous. Trimming left V 0 bases short and J 6 bases short, with 14 bases between. The CDR3 is made up of 16 amino acids. Looked up from germline, CDR1 is MNHEY and CDR2 is SVGAGI. The CDR3 nucleotides are TGTGCCAGCAGTTACTCGTTTACAGCCCACCCCGGGGAGCTGTTTTTT. It encodes CASSYSFTAHPGELFF.

This clonotype was seen a few times. The genes are TRBV6-1 and TRBJ2-7; D possibly uses TRBD1 or TRBD2 (5 bases each). CDR1 and CDR2 (germline): MNHNS, SASEGT. The CDR3 extends over 15 amino acids. Trimming stripped 7 bases from V and 4 bases from J, with 20 bases between. As DNA, the CDR3 is TGTGCCAGCATGGTTGGGGGAACCACCATTTACGAGCAGTACTTC. Translation gives CASMVGGTTIYEQYF.